This TCR beta chain was recorded in a study of blood T cell repertoires in COVID-19 (dated by TCRdb to the early 2020s). Looking at the study overall: Samples covering the acute and convalescent phases of COVID-19 were provided by collaborators in the United States, Italy and Spain. The material from the prospective study consisted of cDNA or gDNA derived from T cells, B-cell-depleted T cells, or PBMCs. The dataset comprised deeply sampled blood TCRbeta repertoires from subjects exposed to, actively infected with, or recovered from COVID-19. The repertoires were released in a freely available public database meant as a resource for research on the immune response to SARS-CoV-2. The samples were drawn from two sources: the first 160 participants of the ongoing ImmuneRACE study, and 1,254 subjects contributed by 6 global collaborators. Nearly every sample came with metadata listing a de-identified subject ID, COVID-19 status, age in years and sex. Where HLA class I and class II types were available, the types were taken from metadata supplied by the sample provider, not from assay-based typing. Beyond this particular receptor, the publication reports: How much clinical and demographic metadata was included differed by source and by participant, and the metadata was provided uncurated.

TCRbeta CDR3 regions were amplified from genomic DNA using the immunoSEQ Assay, a bias-controlled multiplex PCR. On the authors' methods: Nucleated cell counts per sample were estimated from amplification of reference gene primers within the assay. Sequence reads were collapsed and filtered to measure the absolute abundance of every unique TCRbeta CDR3 rearrangement. For each sample, productive Simpson clonality was calculated as the square root of Simpson's diversity index across productive rearrangements. Held by TCRdb, this immuneACCESS table contains in-frame sequences only and omits some clones. Under half of the omission traces to an unresolved V gene where checked; the cause of the rest is unknown. V, J and clone size are taken as reported in that table, and D and trimming were inferred from the DNA itself. A total of about 150,000 clones appear in this sample, 85% to 90% of them only once. The ten largest clones capture 4% of the sample.

The table lists this clone with a count of one. Which antigen it targets is not known. The input lacks base qualities; no much larger clone sits a single base away. Other DNA variants within this sample encode the same CDR3. Per the germline V gene, KGHSH is the CDR1 and LQKENI is the CDR2. V is trimmed back by 3 bases and J by 5 bases, and the junction contains 4 bases that no gene match accounts for. From the cysteine up to the phenylalanine, the CDR3 has a length of 15 residues. The only DNA kept is the CDR3, 45 bases in frame from the first base. Collaborating institutions collected whole blood in K2EDTA tubes following their own protocols. Collaborator samples were shipped for TCRbeta analysis as frozen whole blood, isolated PBMCs, or DNA extracted from either sample type.

This receptor was obtained from a woman between 70 and 85 years old with acute or convalescent COVID-19. Sequencing input: peripheral blood. The chain is assembled from TRBV18 and TRBJ1-6; 7 junctional bases match TRBD1. The CDR3 amino acid sequence is: CASSPGTADNSPLHF. The nucleotides are TGTGCCAGCTCACCGGGGACAGCTGATAATTCACCCCTCCACTTT.